This passage covers 13 T cell receptor beta chains from one sample sequenced in a study of tumor-infiltrating lymphocytes in primary liver carcinoma. Reverse transcription of approximately 520 ng total RNA with a constant-region primer produced TCR beta cDNA. Slightly modified ARM-PCR, run as three nested multiplex PCR rounds, produced the TCR beta libraries. In the first two PCR rounds, TRBV1-TRBV30 forward primers were paired with a C-beta reverse primer, and each round lasted roughly 9 cycles. One entry per CDR3 protein results from TCRdb running MiXCR on the multiplex PCR reads. Of 100,000 to 150,000 distinct CDR3 sequences in the sample, 64% were seen once. Unsorted bulk tissue, roughly 20-33 mg of it, served as the source for co-extraction of RNA and DNA. The sample was liver tumor tissue from sampling region 3. Subset of the sample: tumor region T3, left-lateral pole. The receptors come from a woman in her sixties or seventies with primary liver carcinoma and hepatitis B virus infection.

For this clonotype: Possible read error: a much larger clone is one base away. The rearrangement joins TRBV19 to TRBJ1-1; D gene ambiguous. Germline CDR1 is LNHDA and CDR2 is SQIVND (reference sequence). Trimming shortened V by 6 bases and J by 1 base, and 21 bases separated the two germline ends. CDR3 size: 17 residues. CDR3 amino acids: CASRNLFQLGTNTEAFF. In DNA, the CDR3 is TGTGCCAGTAGAAACCTATTTCAACTGGGTACGAACACTGAAGCTTTCTTT.

Of note for this clonotype: Germline is not matched at one junction end, which may reflect a read error. V usage is TRBV4-2 and J usage is TRBJ2-7, with 7 bases fitting TRBD2. The germline CDR1 and CDR2 sequences are LGHNA and YNFKEQ. The CDR3 sequence is 15 residues long. The CDR3 spells CASIQRSGEAYEQYF. CDR3 nucleotides: TGTGCCAGCATCCAGAGAAGCGGGGAGGCCTACGAGCAGTATTTC.

This clonotype was observed many times. The chain couples TRBV6-2 or TRBV6-3 to TRBJ2-1, with 10 bases fitting TRBD2. This CDR3 has 15 amino acids. In germline, CDR1 is MNHEY, CDR2 SVGEGT. V shed 6 bases, J shed 8 bases, and the junction held 10 bases outside the gene matches. DNA of the CDR3: TGTGCCAGCAGGCCCCCCGCTAGCGGGAGCTATGAGCAGTTCTTC. This sequence encodes CASRPPASGSYEQFF.

The rearrangement joins TRBV11-3 to TRBJ2-7; TRBD1 is a possible D gene (6 bases). The CDR3 sequence is 11 residues long. The V end was cut by 9 bases, the J end by 4 bases, with 10 bases between. CDR1 SGHNT and CDR2 YENEEA come from the germline V gene. The CDR3 DNA follows: TGTGCCAGTGGACAGAGTTACGAGCAGTACTTC. It yields the protein CASGQSYEQYF. Filled out from reference TRBV11-3 and TRBJ2-7, the complete variable domain reads EAGVVQSPRYKIIEKKQPVAFWCNPISGHNTLYWYLQNLGQGPELLIRYENEEAVDDSQLPKDRFSAERLKGVDSTLKIQPAELGDSAVYLCASGQSYEQYFGPGTRLTVT.

This clonotype was detected many times. This rearrangement joins TRBV6-1 to TRBJ1-3, with unresolved D. V lost 6 bases to trimming and J lost 0 bases, with 18 bases between them. The CDR3 runs to 17 residues. Per germline, CDR1 MNHNS and CDR2 SASEGT. CDR3 DNA: TGTGCCAGCAGGACCCGACATAAGCTAGGCTCTGGAAACACCATATATTTT. The encoded protein is CASRTRHKLGSGNTIYF.

This chain uses TRBV5-8 with TRBJ1-2, with a possible D match to TRBD1 (6 bases). V shed 9 bases and J shed 5 bases, with 14 bases lying between them. CDR1 and CDR2 (germline): SGHTS, YDEGEE. CDR3 length: 12 residues. CDR3 region: CANSSRGYGYTF. In DNA form, the CDR3 reads TGTGCCAACAGTTCCAGGGGTTATGGCTACACCTTC.

This clonotype was seen ten or more times. The chain couples TRBV12-3 or TRBV12-4 to TRBJ1-1; D is perhaps TRBD1 (5 bases). Between the trimmed V and J ends, which lost 3 bases and 11 bases, there was a span of 10 bases. This CDR3 is 11 amino acids long. The CDR3 spells CASSLGESAFF. The DNA for the CDR3 is TGTGCCAGCAGTTTGGGGGAATCGGCTTTCTTT.

V and J are TRBV10-3 and TRBJ2-1, with 7 positions matching TRBD1. CDR1 ENHRY and CDR2 SYGVKD come from the germline V gene. This CDR3 region has 14 residues. The J segment lost 4 bases and the V segment lost 6 bases, leaving 6 bases of the junction unmatched. As DNA, the CDR3 is TGTGCCATCAGCGCCGGGACAGCATACAATGAGCAGTTCTTC. Residues: CAISAGTAYNEQFF.

With regard to this clonotype: One junction end does not reproduce the germline sequence, and a read error may be involved. The chain has TRBV5-4 and TRBJ2-1, with 7 bases identical to TRBD2. CDR3 length: 15 residues. CDR1 and CDR2 (germline): SGHNT, YYREEE (reference sequence). This CDR3 reads CASSLVAGDHNERLF. The CDR3 DNA reads as TGTGCCAGCAGCTTGGTGGCGGGAGATCACAATGAGCGGCTCTTC.

Turning to this clonotype: A junction end diverges from the germline sequence, so it may reflect a read error. The V call is TRBV29-1, the J call TRBJ2-1; 8 bases agree with TRBD2. This CDR3 spans 13 amino acids. Germline-derived CDR1 and CDR2 are SQVTM and ANQGSEA. This CDR3 is CRASLASGGGQLF. The CDR3 bases are TGCAGAGCTTCGCTAGCGTCAGGCGGGGGGCAGCTCTTC.

The table lists this clonotype with many counts. The CDR3 loop reads CASSHRAESYEQYF. As DNA, the CDR3 is TGTGCCAGCAGCCACAGGGCTGAGTCCTACGAGCAGTACTTC. V and J are TRBV14 and TRBJ2-7; maybe TRBD1 (5 bases). V was trimmed by 3 bases and J by 1 base, leaving 10 bases between them. The CDR3 extends over 14 amino acids. The germline gives CDR1 SGHDN, CDR2 FVKESK.

The chain joins TRBV6-4 to TRBJ2-1; 8 positions match TRBD2. CDR1 and CDR2 (germline): MRHNA, SNTAGT. V lost 2 bases and J lost 12; bases outside the gene matches: 9. The CDR3 contains 14 residues. In DNA, the CDR3 is TGTGCCAGCAGTGACAGAGCGGGAGTTGTCCCGCAGTTCTTC. Amino acid sequence: CASSDRAGVVPQFF.

The genes are TRBV28 and TRBJ2-1; possible D gene TRBD2, 7 bases. CDR1 and CDR2 from the germline V gene are MDHEN and SYDVKM. This CDR3 spans 15 amino acids. V lost 7 bases and J lost 4, with 17 bases in between. Written as DNA, the CDR3 is TGTGCCAGCACCCCAGGGGACGGGGGGTACAATGAGCAGTTCTTC. Its protein product is CASTPGDGGYNEQFF.